What follows describes a single T cell receptor (beta chain). Its specificity is unknown. These data originate in a study of cytomegalovirus exposure and HLA in healthy donors. Study results and limitations: Only CMV serostatus was available as immune exposure information. Productive rates of about 90% or about 30% were seen for most TCR beta V segments in an earlier analysis. There were some public TCRs occurring in many donors, but most TCR sequences were rare. A classifier reportedly called cytomegalovirus status with high sensitivity and specificity.

The primer mix had 60 Vbeta and 13 Jbeta primers. The table came from immunoSEQ multiplex PCR; TCRdb's copy has only in-frame clones and leaves some out. The repertoire consists of some 170,000 clones, with roughly 87% occurring once and the leading ten covering about 1.6%. The CDR3 extends over 15 amino acids. In germline, CDR1 is LGHNA, CDR2 YSLEER. The V end was cut by 0 bases, the J end by 7 bases, with 12 bases between. The TCR sequence derives from a girl aged 5-17 years in good health and CMV-seropositive. Sequencing input: PBMCs. The chain combines TRBV4-3 with TRBJ1-4; D is undetermined. CDR3 in DNA: TGCGCCAGCAGCCAAGATTTAGTGCGGCTTGAAAAACTGTTTTTT. Amino acid sequence: CASSQDLVRLEKLFF.